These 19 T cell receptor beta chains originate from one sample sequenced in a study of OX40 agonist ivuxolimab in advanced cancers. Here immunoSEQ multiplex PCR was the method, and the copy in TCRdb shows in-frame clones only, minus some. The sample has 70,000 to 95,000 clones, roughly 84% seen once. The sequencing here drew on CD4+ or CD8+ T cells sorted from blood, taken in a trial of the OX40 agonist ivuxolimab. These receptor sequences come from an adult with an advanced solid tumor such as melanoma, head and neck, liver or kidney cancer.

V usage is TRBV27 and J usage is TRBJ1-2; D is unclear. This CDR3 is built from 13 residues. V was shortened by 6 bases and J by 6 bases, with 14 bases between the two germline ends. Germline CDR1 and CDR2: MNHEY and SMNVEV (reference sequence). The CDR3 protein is CASSPSGWNGYTF. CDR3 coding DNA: TGTGCCAGCAGCCCATCCGGTTGGAATGGCTACACCTTC.

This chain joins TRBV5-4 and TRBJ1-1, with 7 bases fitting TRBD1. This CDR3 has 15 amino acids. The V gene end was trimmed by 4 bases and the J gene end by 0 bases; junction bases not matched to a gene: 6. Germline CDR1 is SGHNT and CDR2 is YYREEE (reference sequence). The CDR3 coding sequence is TGTGCCAGCAGCGCTAACAGGGGCGTGAACACTGAAGCTTTCTTT. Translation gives CASSANRGVNTEAFF. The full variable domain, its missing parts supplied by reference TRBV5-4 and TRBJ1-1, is ETGVTQSPTHLIKTRGQQVTLRCSSQSGHNTVSWYQQALGQGPQFIFQYYREEENGRGNFPPRFSGLQFPNYSSELNVNALELDDSALYLCASSANRGVNTEAFFGQGTRLTVV.

The CDR3 DNA sequence: TGTGCCAGCAGCGGGACAGGGGGTATGGCCCTTGGGGCCAACGTCCTGACTTTC. This translates into CASSGTGGMALGANVLTF. The chain joins TRBV9 to TRBJ2-6, with 10 bases matching TRBD1. V was clipped by 3 bases and J by 3 bases; unmatched bases: 9. CDR1 and CDR2 from the germline V gene are SGDLS and YYNGEE. The CDR3 is made up of 18 amino acids.

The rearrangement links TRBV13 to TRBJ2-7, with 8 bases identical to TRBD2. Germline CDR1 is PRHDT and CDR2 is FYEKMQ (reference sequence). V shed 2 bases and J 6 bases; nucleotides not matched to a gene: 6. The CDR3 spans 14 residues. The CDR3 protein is CASSLKAGDLEQYF. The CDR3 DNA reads TGTGCCAGCAGCTTAAAAGCGGGGGATCTCGAGCAGTACTTC.

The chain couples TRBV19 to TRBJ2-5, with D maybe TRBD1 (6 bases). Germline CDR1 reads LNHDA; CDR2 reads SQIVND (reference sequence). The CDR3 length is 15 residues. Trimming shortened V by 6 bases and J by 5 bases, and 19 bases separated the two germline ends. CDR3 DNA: TGTGCCAGTAGCCGGATCAGGGACATCGGGGAGACCCAGTACTTC. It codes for CASSRIRDIGETQYF.

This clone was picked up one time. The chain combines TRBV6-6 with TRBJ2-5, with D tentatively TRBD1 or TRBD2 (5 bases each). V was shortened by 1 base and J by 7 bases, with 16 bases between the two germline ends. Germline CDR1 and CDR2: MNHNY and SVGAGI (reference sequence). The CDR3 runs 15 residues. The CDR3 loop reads CASSYFVNAGGTQYF. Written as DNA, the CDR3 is TGTGCCAGCAGTTACTTCGTCAACGCTGGGGGGACCCAGTACTTC.

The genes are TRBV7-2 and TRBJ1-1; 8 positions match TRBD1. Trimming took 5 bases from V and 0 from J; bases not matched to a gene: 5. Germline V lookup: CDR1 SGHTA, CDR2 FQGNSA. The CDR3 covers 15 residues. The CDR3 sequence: CASSLQGGLNTEAFF. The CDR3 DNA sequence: TGTGCCAGCAGCCTACAGGGGGGATTGAACACTGAAGCTTTCTTT.

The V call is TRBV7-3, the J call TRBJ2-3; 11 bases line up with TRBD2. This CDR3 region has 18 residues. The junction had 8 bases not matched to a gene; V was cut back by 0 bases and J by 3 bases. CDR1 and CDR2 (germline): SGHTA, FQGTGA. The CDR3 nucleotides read TGTGCCAGCAGCTTAACAGCGCGCGCTAGCGGGGGGACAGATACGCAGTATTTT. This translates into CASSLTARASGGTDTQYF.

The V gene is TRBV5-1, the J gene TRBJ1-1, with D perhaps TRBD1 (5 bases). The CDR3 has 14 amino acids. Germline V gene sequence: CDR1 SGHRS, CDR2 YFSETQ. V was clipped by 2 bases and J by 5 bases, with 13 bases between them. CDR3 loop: CASSFGEGNTEAFF. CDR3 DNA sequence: TGCGCCAGCAGCTTCGGTGAGGGGAATACTGAAGCTTTCTTT.

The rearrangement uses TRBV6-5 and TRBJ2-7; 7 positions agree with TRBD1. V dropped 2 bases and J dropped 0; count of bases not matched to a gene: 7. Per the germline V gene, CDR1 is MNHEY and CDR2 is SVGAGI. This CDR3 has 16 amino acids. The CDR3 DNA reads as TGTGCCAGCAGTTACAAAGGGGGCGAGATCTCCTACGAGCAGTACTTC. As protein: CASSYKGGEISYEQYF.

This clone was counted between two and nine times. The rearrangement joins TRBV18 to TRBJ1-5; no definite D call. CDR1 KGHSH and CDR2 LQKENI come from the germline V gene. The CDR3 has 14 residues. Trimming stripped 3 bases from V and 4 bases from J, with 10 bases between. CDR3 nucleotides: TGTGCCAGCTCACCCTTTTCCGGGAATCAGCCCCAGCATTTT. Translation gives CASSPFSGNQPQHF.

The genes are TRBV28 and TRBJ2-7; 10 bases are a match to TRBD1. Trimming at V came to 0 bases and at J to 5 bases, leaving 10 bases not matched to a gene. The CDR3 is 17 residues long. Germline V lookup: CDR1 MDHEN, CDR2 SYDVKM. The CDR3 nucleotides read TGTGCCAGCAGTTTATGGGAAGGGGACAGGGGTTTCGACGAGCAGTACTTC. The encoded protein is CASSLWEGDRGFDEQYF.

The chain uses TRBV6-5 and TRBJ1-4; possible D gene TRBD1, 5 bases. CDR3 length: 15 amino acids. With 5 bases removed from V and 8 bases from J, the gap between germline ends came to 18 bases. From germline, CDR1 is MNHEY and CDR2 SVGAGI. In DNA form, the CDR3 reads TGTGCCAGCAGTACACCACAGGACGGAGGGGAAAAACTGTTTTTT. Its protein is CASSTPQDGGEKLFF.

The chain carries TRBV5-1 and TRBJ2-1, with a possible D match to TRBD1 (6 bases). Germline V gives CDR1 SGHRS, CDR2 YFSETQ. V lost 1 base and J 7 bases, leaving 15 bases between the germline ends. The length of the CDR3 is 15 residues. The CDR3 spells CASSLTGTSWNEQFF. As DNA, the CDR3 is TGCGCCAGCAGCTTGACCGGGACATCGTGGAATGAGCAGTTCTTC.

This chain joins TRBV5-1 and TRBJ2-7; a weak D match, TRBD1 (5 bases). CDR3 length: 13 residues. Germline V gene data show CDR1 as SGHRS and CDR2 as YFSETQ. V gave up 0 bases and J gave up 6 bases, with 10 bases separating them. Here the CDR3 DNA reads TGCGCCAGCAGCTTGGCAGGGTTACGCGAGCAGTACTTC. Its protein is CASSLAGLREQYF.

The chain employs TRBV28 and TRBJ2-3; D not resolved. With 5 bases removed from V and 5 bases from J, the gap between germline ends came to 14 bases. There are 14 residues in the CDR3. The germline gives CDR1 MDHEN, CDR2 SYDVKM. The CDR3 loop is CASSIPRMGDTQYF. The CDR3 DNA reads TGTGCCAGCAGTATTCCTCGGATGGGAGATACGCAGTATTTT.

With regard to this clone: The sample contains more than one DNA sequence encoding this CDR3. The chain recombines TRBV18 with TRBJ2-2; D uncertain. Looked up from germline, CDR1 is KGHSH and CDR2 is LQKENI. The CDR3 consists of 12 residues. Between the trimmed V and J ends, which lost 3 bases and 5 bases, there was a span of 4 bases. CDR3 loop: CASSPPTGELFF. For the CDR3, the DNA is TGTGCCAGCTCACCTCCTACCGGGGAGCTGTTTTTT.

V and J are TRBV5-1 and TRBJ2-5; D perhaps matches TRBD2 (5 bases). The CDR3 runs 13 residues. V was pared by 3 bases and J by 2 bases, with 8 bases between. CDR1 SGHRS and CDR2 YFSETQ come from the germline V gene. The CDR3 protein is CASSSGSQETQYF. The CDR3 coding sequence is TGCGCCAGCAGCTCGGGGTCACAAGAGACCCAGTACTTC.

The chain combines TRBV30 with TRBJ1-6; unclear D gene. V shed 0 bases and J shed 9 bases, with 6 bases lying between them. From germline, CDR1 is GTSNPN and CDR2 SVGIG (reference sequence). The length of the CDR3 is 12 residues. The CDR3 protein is CAWSVIASPLHF. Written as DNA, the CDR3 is TGTGCCTGGAGTGTCATTGCTTCACCCCTCCACTTT.